The 27 T cell receptor beta chains below come from one sample, sequenced in a study of blood T cell repertoires in COVID-19. Sequencing was performed with immunoSEQ multiplex PCR; in TCRdb, only in-frame clones are kept and a portion is missing. The sample shows 70,000 to 95,000 clones, about 82% of them seen only once. Sequencing used peripheral blood. All receptors derive from a man at least 80 years old with active or convalescent COVID-19.

The J gene is TRBJ1-2, the V gene TRBV20-1; 7 bases map to TRBD1. The CDR3 runs 11 residues. Germline trimming cut 6 bases from V and 3 bases from J; bases unmatched to any gene: 1. Germline V CDR1 and CDR2: DFQATT, SNEGSKA (reference sequence). The CDR3 spells CSARGDYGYTF. In DNA form, the CDR3 reads TGCAGTGCCAGGGGGGACTATGGCTACACCTTC.

The rearrangement uses TRBV24-1 and TRBJ2-1, with D hard to call. The CDR3 runs 12 residues. Trimming stripped 4 bases from V and 10 bases from J, with 10 bases between. Looked up from germline, CDR1 is KGHDR and CDR2 is SFDVKD. The CDR3 spells CATSDPVREQFF. The CDR3, as DNA: TGTGCCACCAGTGACCCCGTCCGGGAGCAGTTCTTC.

As to this clone: One end of the junction varies from germline; a read error may be responsible. The V and J genes are TRBV4-1 and TRBJ1-6; D gene unclear. CDR1 and CDR2 (germline): MGHRA, YSYEKL. CDR3 length equals 14 residues. The CDR3 loop is CASSQDWRDSPLHF. Here the CDR3 DNA reads TGCGCCAGCAGCCAAGATTGGAGGGATTCCCCCCTCCACTTT.

V usage is TRBV4-2 and J usage is TRBJ1-5; 10 bases are shared with TRBD1. V shed 0 bases, J shed 1 base, and the junction held 6 bases outside the gene matches. Germline V gives CDR1 LGHNA, CDR2 YNFKEQ. This CDR3 is 18 amino acids long. As DNA, the CDR3 is TGTGCCAGCAGCCAAGATCTGGGGGACAGGGGAAGCAATCAGCCCCAGCATTTT. This gives the protein CASSQDLGDRGSNQPQHF.

The chain carries TRBV5-1 and TRBJ2-1; 7 bases line up with TRBD1. After removal of 3 bases from V and 10 bases from J, the junction contained 13 bases not matched to a gene. The CDR3 is 15 residues long. Per germline, CDR1 SGHRS and CDR2 YFSETQ. CDR3 loop: CASSSTLPGGREQFF. The CDR3 DNA sequence: TGCGCCAGCAGCTCCACACTTCCAGGGGGTAGGGAGCAGTTCTTC.

This clone has a single count. The chain is built from TRBV6-2 or TRBV6-3 and TRBJ1-1; the D gene is possibly TRBD1 (6 bases). This CDR3 has 15 amino acids. Between the trimmed V and J ends, which lost 6 bases and 1 base, there was a span of 15 bases. The germline CDR1 and CDR2 sequences are MNHEY and SVGEGT. CDR3 in amino acids: CASSHNQGPNTEAFF. The CDR3 nucleotides are TGTGCCAGCAGCCACAACCAGGGGCCGAACACTGAAGCTTTCTTT.

The chain uses TRBV18 and TRBJ2-1; D might be TRBD1 (6 bases). Looked up from germline, CDR1 is KGHSH and CDR2 is LQKENI. Trimming left V 5 bases short and J 7 bases short, with 21 bases between. CDR3 length: 16 residues. The CDR3 sequence is CASSASVNRVRNEQFF. Written as DNA, the CDR3 is TGTGCCAGCTCAGCCTCCGTGAACAGGGTGAGGAATGAGCAGTTCTTC.

The chain is built from TRBV1 and TRBJ2-1; the table's D call, TRBD2, has no DNA check behind it. TRBV1 is marked as a pseudogene. The CDR3 contains 16 residues. The CDR3 sequence is CTSSSLALAGYNEQFF. The CDR3 nucleotides read TGCACCAGCAGCTCTCTTGCCCTAGCGGGGTACAATGAGCAGTTCTTC.

The chain carries TRBV6-5 and TRBJ1-2; TRBD1 is a possible D gene (6 bases). The CDR3 runs to 14 residues. Germline CDR1 is MNHEY and CDR2 is SVGAGI. Trimming stripped 9 bases from V and 6 bases from J, with 20 bases between. The CDR3 DNA is TGTGCCAGTTTAGCAGTACGGGGGGCGGATGGCTACACCTTC. Translating it yields CASLAVRGADGYTF.

V gene TRBV28 combines with J gene TRBJ1-5; TRBD1 matches 7 bases. The germline V gene encodes CDR1 MDHEN and CDR2 SYDVKM. The ends lost 7 bases at V and 2 bases at J; junction bases unmatched: 8. The CDR3 consists of 15 residues. Written as DNA, the CDR3 is TGTGCCAGCAACAAAGGGGGCGCAGGCAATCAGCCCCAGCATTTT. Amino acids: CASNKGGAGNQPQHF. The full variable domain, rest sourced from reference TRBV28 and TRBJ1-5, is DVKVTQSSRYLVKRTGEKVFLECVQDMDHENMFWYRQDPGLGLRLIYFSYDVKMKEKGDIPEGYSVSREKKERFSLILESASTNQTSMYLCASNKGGAGNQPQHFGDGTRLSIL.

The CDR3 spells CASSQDLGGQGPKNIQYF. The CDR3 DNA reads TGTGCCAGCAGCCAAGATCTAGGGGGACAGGGGCCCAAAAACATTCAGTACTTC. The rearrangement uses TRBV14 and TRBJ2-4; 10 nucleotides line up with TRBD1. Germline CDR1 is SGHDN and CDR2 is FVKESK. Trimming at V came to 0 bases and at J to 2 bases, leaving 7 bases not matched to a gene. This CDR3 is 18 amino acids long.

This chain uses TRBV9 with TRBJ1-4; 8 bases match TRBD1. CDR1 and CDR2 (germline): SGDLS, YYNGEE. CDR3 size: 14 residues. V was clipped by 4 bases and J by 8 bases; unmatched bases: 7. The CDR3 bases are TGTGCCAGCAGCCTGACAGGGGAAGGGGAAAAACTGTTTTTT. Amino acids: CASSLTGEGEKLFF. Looking up the rest from reference TRBV9 and TRBJ1-4 gives the full variable domain: DSGVTQTPKHLITATGQRVTLRCSPRSGDLSVYWYQQSLDQGLQFLIQYYNGEERAKGNILERFSAQQFPDLHSELNLSSLELGDSALYFCASSLTGEGEKLFFGSGTQLSVL.

The J gene is TRBJ2-3, the V gene TRBV25-1; 8 positions agree with TRBD2. In germline, CDR1 is MGHDK, CDR2 SYGVNS. This CDR3 comprises 13 residues. Unmatched junction bases numbered 8, after V lost 6 bases and J lost 9 bases. As DNA, the CDR3 is TGTGCCAGCAGGCGGGGGGTAGATTGGACGCAGTATTTT. Amino acids: CASRRGVDWTQYF.

The rearrangement joins TRBV19 to TRBJ2-2; 7 nucleotides match TRBD1. This CDR3 has 15 residues. Trimming took 6 bases from V and 1 from J; bases not matched to a gene: 5. Germline CDR1 is LNHDA and CDR2 is SQIVND (reference sequence). DNA of the CDR3: TGTGCCAGTAGGGCCGGGACAGTGAACACCGGGGAGCTGTTTTTT. As protein: CASRAGTVNTGELFF.

V is TRBV19 and J is TRBJ1-6, with a weak D call TRBD1 (5 bases). This CDR3 region has 15 residues. The germline gives CDR1 LNHDA, CDR2 SQIVND (reference sequence). Deletions cut 7 bases from V and 8 bases from J, with 18 bases between. CDR3 residues: CASKATAREDSPLHF. The CDR3 nucleotides are TGTGCCAGTAAAGCGACAGCCCGGGAGGATTCACCCCTCCACTTT.

This chain links TRBV13 with TRBJ1-3; 10 bases fit TRBD1. J gave up 3 bases and V 3 bases, and 5 bases lay outside the gene matches. Germline loops: CDR1 PRHDT, CDR2 FYEKMQ (reference sequence). CDR3 length: 16 residues. CDR3 protein: CASSFRQGAGGNTIYF. The CDR3 DNA reads as TGTGCCAGCAGCTTCCGACAGGGGGCAGGTGGAAACACCATATATTTT.

The chain recombines TRBV5-1 with TRBJ1-2; D not resolved. The germline CDR1 and CDR2 sequences are SGHRS and YFSETQ. Trimming removed 2 bases from V and 8 bases from J, with 13 bases in between. This CDR3 has 13 residues. The CDR3 loop reads CASSFTASGGYTF. As DNA, the CDR3 is TGCGCCAGCAGCTTTACAGCCTCCGGAGGCTACACCTTC.

This chain connects TRBV10-2 to TRBJ2-7; 8 nucleotides align to TRBD2. V shed 3 bases, J shed 4 bases, and the junction held 8 bases outside the gene matches. The CDR3 totals 15 residues. Germline assignment: CDR1 WSHSY and CDR2 SAAADI. Here the CDR3 reads CASSELAGSNYEQYV. DNA for the CDR3: TGCGCCAGCAGTGAATTAGCGGGATCAAATTACGAGCAGTACGTC.

This clone came up once. The chain recombines TRBV29-1 with TRBJ1-2; weak D call: TRBD1 (6 bases). The germline CDR1 and CDR2 sequences are SQVTM and ANQGSEA. Deletions cut 6 bases from V and 4 bases from J, with 15 bases between. The CDR3 runs 13 residues. CDR3 amino acids: CSVRRDTGYGYTF. The CDR3 DNA follows: TGCAGCGTGCGCCGGGACACCGGCTATGGCTACACCTTC.

The count of this clone is one. This chain links TRBV7-2 with TRBJ2-2; a possible D gene is TRBD2 (5 bases). V lost 6 bases and J lost 7, with 12 bases in between. The CDR3 covers 13 residues. Germline V gives CDR1 SGHTA, CDR2 FQGNSA. In DNA form, the CDR3 reads TGTGCCAGCAGTTATAGAGGGCACGGGGAGCTGTTTTTT. Translation: CASSYRGHGELFF.

The chain employs TRBV5-1 and TRBJ1-1, with D tentatively TRBD1 (5 bases). V shed 3 bases and J shed 0 bases, with 6 bases lying between them. The CDR3 length is 13 residues. Germline assignment: CDR1 SGHRS and CDR2 YFSETQ. The CDR3 protein is CASSSDMNTEAFF. The CDR3 DNA is TGCGCCAGCAGCTCGGACATGAACACTGAAGCTTTCTTT.

The chain recombines TRBV3-1 (or the pseudogene TRBV3-2) with TRBJ2-6; a possible D gene is TRBD1 (5 bases). This CDR3 region has 15 residues. V gave up 1 base and J gave up 3 bases, with 7 bases separating them. CDR1 is LGHDT and CDR2 is YNNKEL in the germline V gene (reference sequence). The CDR3 sequence is CASSQAGFGANVLTF. The CDR3 nucleotides are TGTGCCAGCAGCCAAGCAGGGTTTGGGGCCAACGTCCTGACTTTC.

The table lists this clone with a few counts. The chain is built from TRBV6-5 and TRBJ1-2; weak D call: TRBD1 (5 bases). This CDR3 has 12 residues. Germline assignment: CDR1 MNHEY and CDR2 SVGAGI. The germline V and J ends were trimmed by 8 bases and 5 bases, with 12 bases remaining between them. The CDR3 sequence: CASVTREYGYTF. DNA of the CDR3: TGTGCCAGCGTCACCAGGGAATATGGCTACACCTTC.

The chain joins TRBV23-1 to TRBJ2-6, with D uncertain. TRBV23-1 is an ORF for which the function is uncertain. The CDR3 runs to 13 residues. Trimming took 6 bases from V and 4 from J, leaving 7 bases between them. The CDR3 DNA follows: TGCGCCAGCAGCTTACAGGGGGCCAACGTCCTGACTTTC. This codes for CASSLQGANVLTF.

This chain connects TRBV7-8 to TRBJ1-2; a weak D match, TRBD1 (6 bases). V lost 1 base, J lost 0 bases, and 12 bases lay in between. This CDR3 has 16 amino acids. In germline, CDR1 is SGHVS, CDR2 FQNEAQ. CDR3 amino acids: CASSLVAGESNYGYTF. Here the CDR3 DNA reads TGTGCCAGCAGCTTAGTTGCAGGGGAGTCTAACTATGGCTACACCTTC.

The chain links TRBV3-1 (or the pseudogene TRBV3-2) to TRBJ2-3; the match to TRBD1 covers 7 bases. V gave up 1 base and J gave up 5 bases; unmatched junction bases: 3. This CDR3 comprises 14 residues. CDR1 is LGHDT and CDR2 is YNNKEL in the germline V gene (reference sequence). In DNA form, the CDR3 reads TGTGCCAGCAGCCAAGGGACAGGAGGAGATACGCAGTATTTT. It translates to CASSQGTGGDTQYF.

This clone was seen a single time. This chain links TRBV18 with TRBJ1-1; TRBD1 aligns across 8 bases. The length of the CDR3 is 15 residues. The germline V gene encodes CDR1 KGHSH and CDR2 LQKENI. Unmatched junction bases numbered 9, after V lost 3 bases and J lost 6 bases. CDR3 coding DNA: TGTGCCAGCTCACCGGGACAGGCAGGCGGAGCTGAAGCTTTCTTT. Encoded protein: CASSPGQAGGAEAFF.